These T cell receptor beta chains were read from a single sample in a study of breast tumors, draining lymph nodes, adjacent tissues. TCRdb reanalysed the multiplex PCR reads using MiXCR and keeps one entry per CDR3 protein. Counted here are under 15,000 distinct CDR3 sequences, just over 70% occurring once; the ten biggest clones make up about 43%. The specimen sequenced was tumor-adjacent breast tissue. These receptors were collected from a female donor with breast cancer. Some clones in this sample may be carry-over from other donors' samples. The CDR3 runs from the conserved cysteine through the conserved F or W.

j_call v_call cdr3_aa
TRBJ1-6 TRBV6-1 CASSEVRGGYNSPLHF
TRBJ1-2 TRBV4-1 CASSQDGQVIYGYTF
TRBJ2-3 TRBV6-6 CASSTSGRTTDTQYF
TRBJ2-2 TRBV3-1 CASSQIGENTGELFF
TRBJ1-4 TRBV14 CASSQLTGSNEKLFF
TRBJ2-2 TRBV5-1 CASSRQGGTGELFF
TRBJ2-3 TRBV19 CASSRGLAGERTDTQYF
TRBJ2-1 TRBV7-9 CASSLDRVDEQFF
TRBJ2-7 TRBV20-1 CSAPGKGPNSYEQYF
TRBJ2-2 TRBV4-1 CASSQPTGRSDTGELFF
TRBJ1-3 TRBV20-1 CSASRGGASGNTIYF
TRBJ2-7 TRBV4-2 CASSQAATSGSREQYF
TRBJ2-7 TRBV7-8 CASSKTDRGSYEQYF
TRBJ2-1 TRBV12-3/TRBV12-4 CASSYHSGAQFF
TRBJ2-1 TRBV7-3 CASSLTQGAYNEQFF
TRBJ2-1 TRBV4-1 CASSQATGGWNERFF
TRBJ2-2 TRBV24-1 CATSAPSTANTGELFF
TRBJ1-5 TRBV6-1 CASSATGMGNQPQHF
TRBJ2-1 TRBV19 CASSVSGTSVGAYNEQFF
TRBJ2-3 TRBV7-2 CASSLDLRLAVTNTDTQYF
TRBJ2-7 TRBV6-2/TRBV6-3 CASSYGQGGYEQYF
TRBJ2-3 TRBV2 CASSFLLGGTDTQYF
TRBJ2-7 TRBV4-1 CASSQDGYERYF